This T cell receptor (beta chain) was identified during a study of blood T cell repertoires in COVID-19. Libraries were prepared by immunoSEQ multiplex PCR; TCRdb keeps only in-frame clonotypes and omits some of them. The top ten hold roughly 9% of the sample, which has under 150,000 clones, approximately 80% seen once. Trimming stripped 0 bases from V and 5 bases from J, with 11 bases between. Germline V gene data show CDR1 as SGHRS and CDR2 as YFSETQ. The CDR3 runs to 15 residues. What was sequenced was peripheral blood. V is TRBV5-1 and J is TRBJ1-4, with D maybe TRBD1 (5 bases). The TCR originated in a woman aged 55-70 years with active or convalescent COVID-19. CDR3 in amino acids: CASSLAQGGNEKLFF. CDR3 DNA sequence: TGCGCCAGCAGCTTGGCGCAGGGTGGAAATGAAAAACTGTTTTTT.